The 21 T cell receptor beta chains reported below all come from one sample, sequenced in a study of Ad26.COV2.S vaccination and SARS-CoV-2 variants. Using immunoSEQ multiplex PCR, the repertoire was profiled, and TCRdb retains in-frame clones only, with some absent. This table holds about 280,000 clones, over 75% found once. Described treatment: about 20 received Ad26.COV2.S at low or high dose, single or two shots; about 5 received placebo; per-sample allocation not given. On day 63 after the first injection, vaccine and placebo recipients gave samples. The sample was peripheral blood, taken in a trial of Ad26.COV2.S vaccine versus placebo. The receptors were gathered from a person aged 18-65 years who received the Ad26.COV2.S COVID-19 vaccine or a placebo.

The genes are TRBV18 and TRBJ2-3; D is unresolved. V lost 3 bases and J 4 bases, leaving 8 bases between the germline ends. The CDR3 totals 13 residues. The germline V gene encodes CDR1 KGHSH and CDR2 LQKENI. CDR3 DNA: TGTGCCAGCTCACCTGGGCTCGCAGATACGCAGTATTTT. Translated, it gives CASSPGLADTQYF.

The rearrangement links TRBV7-2 to TRBJ2-7; TRBD1 agrees at 8 bases. Germline lookup yields CDR1 SGHTA and CDR2 FQGNSA. This CDR3 has 15 amino acids. V was pared by 4 bases and J by 2 bases, with 7 bases of the junction left unmatched. The CDR3 DNA is TGTGCCAGCAGCTCCGGACAGGGCGCAGCCTACGAGCAGTACTTC. Translation: CASSSGQGAAYEQYF.

The chain combines TRBV5-4 with TRBJ2-3, with a weak D call TRBD2 (5 bases). There are 14 residues in the CDR3. Trimming cost V 4 bases and J 3 bases, with 12 bases left between them. Germline CDR1 and CDR2: SGHNT and YYREEE (reference sequence). Here the CDR3 reads CASSLGVLTDTQYF. The CDR3 DNA is TGTGCCAGCAGCCTGGGAGTCCTTACAGATACGCAGTATTTT.

The CDR3, as DNA: TGTGCCAGCAGTTTCCAGGGGCGGCTAACTAATGAAAAACTGTTTTTT. Translating it yields CASSFQGRLTNEKLFF. V and J are TRBV28 and TRBJ1-4, with D possibly TRBD1 on 6 matching bases. This CDR3 has 16 amino acids. Per germline, CDR1 MDHEN and CDR2 SYDVKM. V dropped 3 bases and J dropped 1 base, with 12 bases sitting between them.

The CDR3 DNA reads TGTGCCAGCAGCCCGGGGGATAGGGTGTACCAAGAGACCCAGTACTTC. It yields the protein CASSPGDRVYQETQYF. The chain has TRBV14 and TRBJ2-5; D is perhaps TRBD2 (6 bases). The CDR3 is made up of 16 amino acids. With 4 bases removed from V and 0 bases from J, the gap between germline ends came to 15 bases. The V gene's germline CDR1 is SGHDN and CDR2 FVKESK.

The chain has TRBV4-2 and TRBJ2-7, with TRBD1 identical over 8 bases. Germline CDR1 LGHNA, CDR2 YNFKEQ. CDR3 length: 15 amino acids. Trimming cost V 0 bases and J 4 bases; bases outside gene matches: 5. The CDR3, as DNA: TGTGCCAGCAGCCAAGAAACAGGGGGTTTATACGAGCAGTACTTC. Translated: CASSQETGGLYEQYF.

This rearrangement joins TRBV29-1 to TRBJ1-2; the D is unclear. Germline V gene sequence: CDR1 SQVTM, CDR2 ANQGSEA. This CDR3 has 13 amino acids. Deletions cut 3 bases from V and 5 bases from J, with 13 bases between. The CDR3 region is CSVDMDGAYGYTF. The CDR3, as DNA: TGCAGCGTTGATATGGACGGAGCATATGGCTACACCTTC.

Concerning this clone itself: The same CDR3 also results from other DNA sequences found in this sample. The J gene is TRBJ2-7, the V gene TRBV18; D remains ambiguous. Trimming shortened V by 1 base and J by 1 base, and 5 bases separated the two germline ends. This CDR3 comprises 13 residues. The V gene's germline CDR1 is KGHSH and CDR2 LQKENI. The CDR3: CASSPQDSYEQYF. The CDR3 DNA reads as TGTGCCAGCTCACCACAGGATTCCTACGAGCAGTACTTC.

The chain recombines TRBV5-6 with TRBJ2-5; weak D call: TRBD2 (6 bases). V was cut by 0 bases and J by 4 bases, with 10 bases left in between. The germline CDR1 and CDR2 sequences are SGHDT and YYEEEE. The CDR3 runs to 14 residues. CDR3 DNA sequence: TGTGCCAGCAGCTTGGAGGTGGGACTAGAGACCCAGTACTTC. Protein product: CASSLEVGLETQYF.

The chain has TRBV30 and TRBJ1-4, with D possibly being TRBD1 (6 bases). This CDR3 region has 13 residues. Trimming pared 3 bases from V and 7 bases from J, leaving 12 bases between. In germline, CDR1 is GTSNPN, CDR2 SVGIG (reference sequence). The CDR3 region is CAWSGVGGEKLFF. The CDR3 region has the DNA TGTGCCTGGAGCGGGGTAGGGGGTGAAAAACTGTTTTTT.

V usage is TRBV5-4 and J usage is TRBJ2-5, with D uncertain. This CDR3 comprises 16 residues. V was clipped by 5 bases and J by 5 bases, with 22 bases between them. Germline CDR1 and CDR2: SGHNT and YYREEE (reference sequence). The CDR3 is CASSSMRALKWETQYF. The CDR3 nucleotides read TGTGCCAGCAGTTCGATGCGAGCCTTGAAATGGGAGACCCAGTACTTC.

The rearrangement uses TRBV9 and TRBJ1-2, with 9 positions matching TRBD1. This CDR3 contains 15 residues. Per germline, CDR1 SGDLS and CDR2 YYNGEE. V lost 3 bases to trimming and J lost 7 bases; unmatched junction nucleotides: 10. The CDR3 DNA reads TGTGCCAGCAGCGCCTGGACAGGGGATTCCTCTGGCTACACCTTC. Translating gives CASSAWTGDSSGYTF.

This clone was picked up a small number of times. The chain carries TRBV2 and TRBJ1-1; 7 bases agree with TRBD1. The V and J ends lost 6 bases and 3 bases, in that order; junction bases with no gene match: 7. The CDR3 sequence is 14 residues long. The germline V gene has CDR1 SNHLY and CDR2 FYNNEI. The CDR3 sequence is CASRGTVTHTEAFF. CDR3 nucleotides: TGTGCCAGCAGGGGGACAGTAACACACACTGAAGCTTTCTTT.

In DNA form, the CDR3 reads TGCGCCAGCAAGGACAGCCAAGAGACCCAGTACTTC. It specifies CASKDSQETQYF. V gene TRBV4-1 combines with J gene TRBJ2-5; tentatively, D is TRBD1 (6 bases). Germline CDR1 MGHRA, CDR2 YSYEKL. This CDR3 has 12 residues. V was pared by 7 bases and J by 1 base, with 7 bases between.

The chain carries TRBV7-8 and TRBJ1-6, with D tentatively TRBD1 (5 bases). The CDR3 extends over 14 amino acids. Germline CDR1 is SGHVS and CDR2 is FQNEAQ. Deletions cut 5 bases from V and 10 bases from J, with 15 bases between. CDR3 loop: CASSPQRGGSPLHF. The CDR3 DNA is TGTGCCAGCAGCCCCCAGAGGGGAGGGTCACCCCTCCACTTT.

V usage is TRBV2 and J usage is TRBJ1-2; no clear D. Per the germline V gene, CDR1 is SNHLY and CDR2 is FYNNEI. V lost 7 bases, J lost 6 bases, and 6 bases lay in between. This CDR3 spans 10 amino acids. CDR3 sequence: CASNLDGYTF. The CDR3 DNA reads as TGTGCCAGCAACTTAGATGGCTACACCTTC.

The chain recombines TRBV11-2 with TRBJ1-5; maybe TRBD1 (5 bases). This CDR3 is built from 15 residues. Germline V gene lookup returns CDR1 SGHAT and CDR2 FQNNGV. V was clipped by 1 base and J by 2 bases, with 9 bases between them. The CDR3 DNA follows: TGTGCCAGCAGCTTAGCCGGGGACGGCAATCAGCCCCAGCATTTT. Its translation is CASSLAGDGNQPQHF.

The rearrangement links TRBV18 to TRBJ2-7; D remains unclear. V shed 6 bases and J shed 1 base, with 16 bases lying between them. CDR1 and CDR2 (germline): KGHSH, LQKENI. The CDR3 runs 15 residues. CDR3 loop: CASSPKMADSYEQYF. The CDR3 nucleotides are TGTGCCAGCTCCCCAAAAATGGCGGATTCCTACGAGCAGTACTTC. Looking up the rest from reference TRBV18 and TRBJ2-7 gives the full variable domain: NAGVMQNPRHLVRRRGQEARLRCSPMKGHSHVYWYRQLPEEGLKFMVYLQKENIIDESGMPKERFSAEFPKEGPSILRIQQVVRGDSAAYFCASSPKMADSYEQYFGPGTRLTVT.

The chain combines TRBV2 with TRBJ2-2; no clear D gene. CDR1 SNHLY and CDR2 FYNNEI come from the germline V gene. V dropped 8 bases and J dropped 2 bases, with 15 bases sitting between them. The CDR3 is 15 amino acids. In DNA, the CDR3 is TGTGCCAGCCATGAATTGCTACGCAACACCGGGGAGCTGTTTTTT. This translates into CASHELLRNTGELFF.

On this clone: The sample contains more than one DNA sequence encoding this CDR3. The chain carries TRBV19 and TRBJ2-1; TRBD2 matches 8 bases. The CDR3 contains 15 residues. Per the germline V gene, CDR1 is LNHDA and CDR2 is SQIVND (reference sequence). The V segment lost 1 base and the J segment 2 bases; nucleotides outside the gene matches: 1. CDR3 bases: TGTGCCAGTAGTATAGCGGGGGGGCCCTACAATGAGCAGTTCTTC. Translated: CASSIAGGPYNEQFF.

CDR3 region: CASSPGVGEVSETQYF. CDR3 bases: TGTGCCAGTAGCCCCGGGGTCGGGGAAGTGAGCGAGACCCAGTACTTC. The chain is built from TRBV19 and TRBJ2-5; D might be TRBD2 (5 bases). V lost 6 bases and J 5 bases, leaving 22 bases between the germline ends. CDR3 length: 16 residues. The germline V gene has CDR1 LNHDA and CDR2 SQIVND (reference sequence). Full variable domain (remainder filled in from reference TRBV19 and TRBJ2-5): DGGITQSPKYLFRKEGQNVTLSCEQNLNHDAMYWYRQDPGQGLRLIYYSQIVNDFQKGDIAEGYSVSREKKESFPLTVTSAQKNPTAFYLCASSPGVGEVSETQYFGPGTRLLVL.